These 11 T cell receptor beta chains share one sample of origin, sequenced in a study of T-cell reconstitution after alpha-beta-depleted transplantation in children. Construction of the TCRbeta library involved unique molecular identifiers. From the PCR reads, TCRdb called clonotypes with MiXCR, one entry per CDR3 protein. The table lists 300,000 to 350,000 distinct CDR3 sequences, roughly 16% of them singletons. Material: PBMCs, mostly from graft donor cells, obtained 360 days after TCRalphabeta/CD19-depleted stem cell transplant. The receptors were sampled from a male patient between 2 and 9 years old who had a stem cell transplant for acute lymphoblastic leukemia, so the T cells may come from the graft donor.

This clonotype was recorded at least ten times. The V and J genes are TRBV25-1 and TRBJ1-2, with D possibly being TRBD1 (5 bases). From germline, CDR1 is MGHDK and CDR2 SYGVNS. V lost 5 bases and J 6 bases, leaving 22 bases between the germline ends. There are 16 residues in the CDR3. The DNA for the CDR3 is TGTGCCAGCAGTCCCCCGAGAAATGGAGGGGCGGATGGCTACACCTTC. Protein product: CASSPPRNGGADGYTF.

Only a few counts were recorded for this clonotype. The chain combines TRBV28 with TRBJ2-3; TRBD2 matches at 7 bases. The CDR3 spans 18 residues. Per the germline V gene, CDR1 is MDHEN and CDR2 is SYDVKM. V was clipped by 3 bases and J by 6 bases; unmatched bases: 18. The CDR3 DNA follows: TGTGCCAGCAGTTTCGACTTCCCAGTGGGAGGGCCGGGGGATACGCAGTATTTT. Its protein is CASSFDFPVGGPGDTQYF.

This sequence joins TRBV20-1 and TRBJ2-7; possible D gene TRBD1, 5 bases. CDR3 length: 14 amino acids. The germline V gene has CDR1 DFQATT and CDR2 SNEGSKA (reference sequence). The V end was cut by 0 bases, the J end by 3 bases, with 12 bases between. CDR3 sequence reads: CSARDVDTFYEQYF. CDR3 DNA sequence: TGCAGTGCTAGAGATGTGGACACCTTCTACGAGCAGTACTTC.

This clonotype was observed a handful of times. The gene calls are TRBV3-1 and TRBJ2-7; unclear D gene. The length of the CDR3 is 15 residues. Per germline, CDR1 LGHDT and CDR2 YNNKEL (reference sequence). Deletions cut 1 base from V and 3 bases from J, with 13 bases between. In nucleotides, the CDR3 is TGTGCCAGCAGCCAAGTTGGGCAGGCCAACTACGAGCAGTACTTC. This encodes CASSQVGQANYEQYF.

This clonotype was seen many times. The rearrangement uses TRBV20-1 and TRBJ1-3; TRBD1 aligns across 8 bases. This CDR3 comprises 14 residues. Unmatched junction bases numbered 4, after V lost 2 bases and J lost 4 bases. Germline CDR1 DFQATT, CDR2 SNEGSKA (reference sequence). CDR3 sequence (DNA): TGCAGTGCTAGACGGACAGGGAGCGGAAACACCATATATTTT. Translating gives CSARRTGSGNTIYF.

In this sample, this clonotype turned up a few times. The CDR3 here is CATSRDRGRTETQYF. The CDR3 nucleotides read TGTGCCACCAGCAGAGATCGGGGTCGGACAGAGACCCAGTACTTC. The gene calls are TRBV15 and TRBJ2-5, with D perhaps matching TRBD2 (5 bases). The CDR3 runs to 15 residues. Trimming shortened V by 0 bases and J by 4 bases, and 12 bases separated the two germline ends. CDR1 LNHNV and CDR2 YYDKDF come from the germline V gene (reference sequence).

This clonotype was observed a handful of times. In nucleotides, the CDR3 is TGCAGTGCTGACAGGGTCAATGAGCAGTTCTTC. This codes for CSADRVNEQFF. The chain joins TRBV20-1 to TRBJ2-1; 7 nucleotides line up with TRBD1. This CDR3 has 11 residues. Germline V lookup: CDR1 DFQATT, CDR2 SNEGSKA (reference sequence). V gave up 5 bases and J gave up 6 bases; unmatched junction bases: 1.

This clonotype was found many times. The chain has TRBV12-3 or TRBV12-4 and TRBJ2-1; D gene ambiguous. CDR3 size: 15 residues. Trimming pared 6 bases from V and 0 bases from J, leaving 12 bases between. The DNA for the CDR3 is TGTGCCAGCAGGCCCGCGAGAGTCTCCTACAATGAGCAGTTCTTC. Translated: CASRPARVSYNEQFF.

The CDR3 DNA sequence: TGTGCCAGCAGCATTACAGGGATCCCCCTAAATGAGCAGTTCTTC. Its protein is CASSITGIPLNEQFF. The rearrangement joins TRBV7-3 to TRBJ2-1, with D maybe TRBD1 (6 bases). This CDR3 is 15 amino acids long. The germline V gene encodes CDR1 SGHTA and CDR2 FQGTGA. Trimming cost V 5 bases and J 7 bases, with 18 bases left between them. The full variable domain, its missing parts supplied by reference TRBV7-3 and TRBJ2-1, is GAGVSQTPSNKVTEKGKYVELRCDPISGHTALYWYRQSLGQGPEFLIYFQGTGAADDSGLPNDRFFAVRPEGSVSTLKIQRTERGDSAVYLCASSITGIPLNEQFFGPGTRLTVL.

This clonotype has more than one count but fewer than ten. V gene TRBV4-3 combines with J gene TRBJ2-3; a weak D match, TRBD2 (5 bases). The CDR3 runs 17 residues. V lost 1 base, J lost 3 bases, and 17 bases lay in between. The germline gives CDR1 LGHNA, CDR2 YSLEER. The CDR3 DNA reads TGCGCCAGCAGCCAAGGGAGTGACTATCTATTTACAGATACGCAGTATTTT. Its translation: CASSQGSDYLFTDTQYF.

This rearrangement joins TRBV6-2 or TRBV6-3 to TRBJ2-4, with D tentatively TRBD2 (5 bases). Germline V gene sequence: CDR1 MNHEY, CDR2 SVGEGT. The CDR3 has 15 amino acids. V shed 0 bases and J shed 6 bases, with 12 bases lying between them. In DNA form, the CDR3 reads TGTGCCAGCAGTTACTCTCATAAGGGAGTAAACATTCAGTACTTC. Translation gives CASSYSHKGVNIQYF.